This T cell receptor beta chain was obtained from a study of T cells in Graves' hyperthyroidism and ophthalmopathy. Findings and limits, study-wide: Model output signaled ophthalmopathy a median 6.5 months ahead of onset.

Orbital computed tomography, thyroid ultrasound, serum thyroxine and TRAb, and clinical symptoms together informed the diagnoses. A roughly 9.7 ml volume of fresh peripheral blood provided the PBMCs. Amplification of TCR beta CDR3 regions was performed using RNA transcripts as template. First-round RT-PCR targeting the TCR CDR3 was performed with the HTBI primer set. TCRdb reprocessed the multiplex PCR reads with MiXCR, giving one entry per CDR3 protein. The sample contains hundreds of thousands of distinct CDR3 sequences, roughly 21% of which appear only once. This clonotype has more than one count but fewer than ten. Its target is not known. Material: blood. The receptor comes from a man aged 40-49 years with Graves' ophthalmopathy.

CDR3 in amino acids: CASSQGSGPAEAFF. The CDR3 region has the DNA TGTGCCAGCAGCCAGGGAAGCGGCCCTGCTGAAGCTTTCTTT. The genes are TRBV6-1 and TRBJ1-1, with a weak D call TRBD1 (5 bases). The V and J ends lost 6 bases and 6 bases respectively, with 17 bases between them. The CDR3 totals 14 residues. Per the germline V gene, CDR1 is MNHNS and CDR2 is SASEGT.